These 12 T cell receptor beta chains were all obtained from the same sample, sequenced in a study of blood T cell repertoires in COVID-19. Here immunoSEQ multiplex PCR was the method, and the copy in TCRdb shows in-frame clones only, minus some. The sample carries tens of thousands of clones, around 85% recorded once. Sequences were obtained from peripheral blood. The source is a human donor in a cohort sampled during active COVID-19.

The chain carries TRBV19 and TRBJ1-1; D is ambiguous. The CDR3 is 14 amino acids. V was pared by 3 bases and J by 0 bases, with 8 bases between. Germline V lookup: CDR1 LNHDA, CDR2 SQIVND (reference sequence). The CDR3, as DNA: TGTGCCAGTAGTATGCCAGGCTTGAACACTGAAGCTTTCTTT. Its protein is CASSMPGLNTEAFF.

The V gene is TRBV6-5, the J gene TRBJ2-3, with 9 bases fitting TRBD1. V was pared by 6 bases and J by 4 bases, with 5 bases of the junction left unmatched. CDR1 is MNHEY, CDR2 SVGAGI, per germline. This CDR3 region has 14 residues. CDR3: CASRQRQGADTQYF. CDR3 coding DNA: TGTGCCAGCAGACAACGACAGGGGGCAGATACGCAGTATTTT.

In DNA form, the CDR3 reads TGTGCCAGCAGCTCCATTGACGGGATCCACTACAATGAGCAGTTCTTC. This translates into CASSSIDGIHYNEQFF. This chain uses TRBV13 with TRBJ2-1, with a weak D call TRBD2 (5 bases). The CDR3 extends over 16 amino acids. From germline, CDR1 is PRHDT and CDR2 FYEKMQ (reference sequence). The germline V and J ends were trimmed by 4 bases and 3 bases, with 16 bases remaining between them.

A few counts support this clone. The J gene is TRBJ2-5, the V gene TRBV6-6, with TRBD1 matching over 7 bases. J lost 4 bases, V lost 0 bases, and 5 bases had no gene match. CDR3 length: 15 residues. Germline V lookup: CDR1 MNHNY, CDR2 SVGAGI (reference sequence). CDR3 coding DNA: TGTGCCAGCAGTTACTCGACAGGGCTCGGAGAGACCCAGTACTTC. Amino acids: CASSYSTGLGETQYF.

The chain links TRBV5-8 to TRBJ2-7; D may be TRBD2 (5 bases). Trimming removed 5 bases at V and 2 bases at J, with 17 bases between. The CDR3 spans 15 residues. The germline V gene encodes CDR1 SGHTS and CDR2 YDEGEE. The CDR3 region is CASSRSGLEAYEQYF. DNA for the CDR3: TGTGCCAGCAGTCGATCCGGACTGGAGGCCTACGAGCAGTACTTC.

This chain joins TRBV11-1 and TRBJ2-7, with 8 bases aligning to TRBD2. CDR1 is SGHAT, CDR2 FQDESV, per germline (reference sequence). The CDR3 is 15 residues long. The V and J ends lost 1 base and 4 bases, in that order; junction bases with no gene match: 6. CDR3 region: CASSLVRGAQYEQYF. The DNA of the CDR3 is TGTGCCAGCAGCTTAGTGCGGGGGGCACAGTACGAGCAGTACTTC.

V is TRBV12-3 or TRBV12-4 and J is TRBJ2-7; the match to TRBD1 covers 7 bases. Trimming cost V 4 bases and J 3 bases; bases outside gene matches: 3. This CDR3 is built from 13 residues. The CDR3 region has the DNA TGTGCCAGCAGTTCTGGACAGGTCTACGAGCAGTACTTC. This sequence encodes CASSSGQVYEQYF.

As to this clone: Other nucleotide sequences in the sample specify the same CDR3. For the CDR3, the DNA is TGTGCCAGCAGCCCCAGGCAGGGGTCCCACGAGCAGTACTTC. Its translation: CASSPRQGSHEQYF. The rearrangement uses TRBV11-3 and TRBJ2-7; D possibly corresponds to TRBD1 (6 bases). There are 14 residues in the CDR3. V shed 5 bases and J shed 5 bases, with 16 bases lying between them. The germline V gene has CDR1 SGHNT and CDR2 YENEEA.

The J gene is TRBJ2-7, the V gene TRBV6-6; 9 bases are a match to TRBD1. CDR3 length: 14 residues. J lost 2 bases, V lost 2 bases, and 1 base had no gene match. Germline V lookup: CDR1 MNHNY, CDR2 SVGAGI (reference sequence). CDR3 in DNA: TGTGCCAGCAGTTACGGGGACAGGGCCTACGAGCAGTACTTC. Protein product: CASSYGDRAYEQYF.

The chain uses TRBV15 and TRBJ1-5; 9 bases fit TRBD1. In germline, CDR1 is LNHNV, CDR2 YYDKDF (reference sequence). There are 15 residues in the CDR3. V was clipped by 0 bases and J by 7 bases; unmatched bases: 4. DNA of the CDR3: TGTGCCACCAGCAGAGACCCGGGACAGGGCCAGCCCCAGCATTTT. It specifies CATSRDPGQGQPQHF.

The chain employs TRBV12-2 and TRBJ2-7; TRBD1 is the table's D call and was not checked against the DNA. TRBV12-2 is reported as a pseudogene. There are 16 residues in the CDR3. CDR3 bases: TGTGCAAGTCGCTTAGCGCCCGGACAGGCCCCGGACGAGCAGTACTTC. Its translation is CASRLAPGQAPDEQYF.

The J gene is TRBJ2-2, the V gene TRBV10-2; 16 bases align to TRBD2. Trimming at V came to 6 bases and at J to 7 bases, leaving 8 bases not matched to a gene. The germline gives CDR1 WSHSY, CDR2 SAAADI. CDR3 size: 17 residues. CDR3 sequence: CASSYSGTSGRGGELFF. In DNA, the CDR3 is TGCGCCAGCAGCTACTCAGGGACTAGCGGGAGGGGCGGGGAGCTGTTTTTT.